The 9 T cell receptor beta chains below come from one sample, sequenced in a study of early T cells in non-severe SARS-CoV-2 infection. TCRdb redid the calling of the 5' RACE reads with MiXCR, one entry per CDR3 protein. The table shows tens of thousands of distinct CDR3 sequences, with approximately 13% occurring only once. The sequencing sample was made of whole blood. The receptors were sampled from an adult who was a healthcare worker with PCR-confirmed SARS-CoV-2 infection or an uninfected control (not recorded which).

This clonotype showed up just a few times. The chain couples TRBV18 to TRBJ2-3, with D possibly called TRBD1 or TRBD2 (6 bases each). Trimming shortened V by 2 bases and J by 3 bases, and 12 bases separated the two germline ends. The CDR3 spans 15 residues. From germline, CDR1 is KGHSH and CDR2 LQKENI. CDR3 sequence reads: CASSPGRGQTDTQYF. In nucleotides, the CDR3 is TGTGCCAGCTCACCAGGCCGGGGGCAAACAGATACGCAGTATTTT.

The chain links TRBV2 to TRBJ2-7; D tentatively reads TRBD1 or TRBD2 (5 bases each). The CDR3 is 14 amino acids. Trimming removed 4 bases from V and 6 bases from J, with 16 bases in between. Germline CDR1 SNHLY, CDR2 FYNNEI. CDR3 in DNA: TGTGCCAGCAGTGCCGGGGCTCCGGGGCGCGAGCAGTACTTC. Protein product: CASSAGAPGREQYF.

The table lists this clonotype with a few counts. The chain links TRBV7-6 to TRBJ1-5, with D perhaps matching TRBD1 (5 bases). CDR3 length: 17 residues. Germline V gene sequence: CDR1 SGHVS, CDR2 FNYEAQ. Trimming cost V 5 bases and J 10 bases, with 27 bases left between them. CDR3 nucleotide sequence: TGTGCCAGCAGCAGAAAGGGACGGGAGGCCGGCATCAGCCCCCAGCATTTT. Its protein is CASSRKGREAGISPQHF. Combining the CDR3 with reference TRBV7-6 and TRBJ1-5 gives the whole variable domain GAGVSQSPRYKVTKRGQDVALRCDPISGHVSLYWYRQALGQGPEFLTYFNYEAQQDKSGLPNDRFSAERPEGSISTLTIQRTEQRDSAMYRCASSRKGREAGISPQHFGDGTRLSIL.

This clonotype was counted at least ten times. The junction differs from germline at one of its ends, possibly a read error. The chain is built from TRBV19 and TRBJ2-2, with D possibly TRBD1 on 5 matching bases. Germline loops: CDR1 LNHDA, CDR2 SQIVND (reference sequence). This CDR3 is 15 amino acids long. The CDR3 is CASRMGRGSTGELFF. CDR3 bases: TGTGCCAGTCGTATGGGTAGGGGAAGCACCGGGGAGCTGTTTTTT.

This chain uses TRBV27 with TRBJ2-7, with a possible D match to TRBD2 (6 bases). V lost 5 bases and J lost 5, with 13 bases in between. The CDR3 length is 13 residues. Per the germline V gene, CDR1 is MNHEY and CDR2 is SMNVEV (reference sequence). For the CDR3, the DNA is TGTGCCAGCAGTGCGACTAGGGGCGACGAGCAGTACTTC. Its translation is CASSATRGDEQYF.

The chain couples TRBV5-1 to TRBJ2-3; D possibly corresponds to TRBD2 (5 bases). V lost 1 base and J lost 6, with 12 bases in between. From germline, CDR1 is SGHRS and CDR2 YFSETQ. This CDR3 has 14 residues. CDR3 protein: CASSLSRAADTQYF. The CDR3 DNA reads TGCGCCAGCAGCTTGAGTCGAGCGGCGGATACGCAGTATTTT.

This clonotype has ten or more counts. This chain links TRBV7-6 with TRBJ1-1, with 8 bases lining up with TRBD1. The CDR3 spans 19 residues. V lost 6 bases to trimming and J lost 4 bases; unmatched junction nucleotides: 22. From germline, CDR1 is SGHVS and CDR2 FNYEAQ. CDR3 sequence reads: CASSSPGQVDMYLGTEAFF. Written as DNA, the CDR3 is TGTGCCAGCAGTTCCCCGGGACAGGTGGATATGTACTTAGGCACTGAAGCTTTCTTT.

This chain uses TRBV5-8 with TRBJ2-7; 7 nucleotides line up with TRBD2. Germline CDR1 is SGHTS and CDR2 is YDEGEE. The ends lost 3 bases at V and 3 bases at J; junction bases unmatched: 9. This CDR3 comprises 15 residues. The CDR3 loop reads CASSYLAALFYEQYF. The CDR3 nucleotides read TGTGCCAGCAGCTACCTAGCGGCCCTTTTCTACGAGCAGTACTTC.

Written as DNA, the CDR3 is TGTGCCAGCTCACCTCGACAGGGCCAAAGAGATACGCAGTATTTT. Amino acids: CASSPRQGQRDTQYF. The chain employs TRBV18 and TRBJ2-3, with 7 bases matching TRBD1. CDR3 length equals 15 residues. The ends lost 3 bases at V and 5 bases at J; junction bases unmatched: 8. Germline assignment: CDR1 KGHSH and CDR2 LQKENI.